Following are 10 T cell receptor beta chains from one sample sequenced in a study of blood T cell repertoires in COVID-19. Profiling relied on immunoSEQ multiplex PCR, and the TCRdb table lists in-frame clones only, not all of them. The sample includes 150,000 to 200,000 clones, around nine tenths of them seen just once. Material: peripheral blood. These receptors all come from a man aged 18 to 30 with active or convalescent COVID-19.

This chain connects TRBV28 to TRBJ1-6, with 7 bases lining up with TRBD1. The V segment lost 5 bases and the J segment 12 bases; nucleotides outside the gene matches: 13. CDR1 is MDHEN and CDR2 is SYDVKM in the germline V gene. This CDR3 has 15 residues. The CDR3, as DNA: TGTGCCAGCAGTCTACAGGACAGGCCGAGGGGACCCCTCCACTTT. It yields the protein CASSLQDRPRGPLHF.

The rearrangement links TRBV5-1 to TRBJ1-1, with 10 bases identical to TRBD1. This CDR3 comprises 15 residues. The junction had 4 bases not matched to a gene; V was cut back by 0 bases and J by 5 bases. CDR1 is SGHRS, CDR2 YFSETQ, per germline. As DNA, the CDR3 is TGCGCCAGCAGCTTGGGGGGACAGGGGTGGACTGAAGCTTTCTTT. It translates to CASSLGGQGWTEAFF.

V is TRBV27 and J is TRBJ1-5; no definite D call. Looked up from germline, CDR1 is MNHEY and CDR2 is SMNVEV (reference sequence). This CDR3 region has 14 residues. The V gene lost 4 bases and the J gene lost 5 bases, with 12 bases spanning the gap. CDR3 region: CASSSGGIDQPQHF. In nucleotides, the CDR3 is TGTGCCAGCAGTTCCGGAGGGATCGATCAGCCCCAGCATTTT.

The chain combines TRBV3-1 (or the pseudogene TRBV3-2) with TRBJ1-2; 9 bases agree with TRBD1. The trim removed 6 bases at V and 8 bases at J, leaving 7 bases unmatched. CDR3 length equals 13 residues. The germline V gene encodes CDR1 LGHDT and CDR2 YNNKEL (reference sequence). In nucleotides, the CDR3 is TGTGCCAGCAGTGGGGACAGGGTGAAGGGCTACACCTTC. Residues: CASSGDRVKGYTF.

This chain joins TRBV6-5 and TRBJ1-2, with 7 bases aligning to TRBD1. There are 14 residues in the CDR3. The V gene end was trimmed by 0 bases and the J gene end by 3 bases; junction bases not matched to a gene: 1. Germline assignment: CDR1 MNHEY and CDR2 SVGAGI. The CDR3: CASSYSGTDYGYTF. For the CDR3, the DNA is TGTGCCAGCAGTTACTCGGGGACAGACTATGGCTACACCTTC.

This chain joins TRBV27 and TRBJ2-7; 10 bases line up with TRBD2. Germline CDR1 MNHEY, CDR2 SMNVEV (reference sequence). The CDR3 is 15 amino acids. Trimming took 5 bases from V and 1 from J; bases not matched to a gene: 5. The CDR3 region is CASSATSGLSYEQYF. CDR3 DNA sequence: TGTGCCAGCAGTGCGACTAGCGGGTTGTCCTACGAGCAGTACTTC.

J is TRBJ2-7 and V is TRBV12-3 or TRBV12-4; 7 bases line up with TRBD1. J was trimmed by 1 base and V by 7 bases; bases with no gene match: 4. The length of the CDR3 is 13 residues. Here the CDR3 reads CASKQGPSYEQYV. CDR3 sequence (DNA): TGTGCCAGCAAACAGGGGCCATCCTACGAGCAGTACGTC.

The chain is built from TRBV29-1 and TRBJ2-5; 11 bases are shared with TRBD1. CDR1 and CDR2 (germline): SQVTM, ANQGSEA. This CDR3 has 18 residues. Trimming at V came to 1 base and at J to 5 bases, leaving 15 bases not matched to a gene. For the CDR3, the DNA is TGCAGCGTTGAAGTTGTAGGTGGGACAGGGGGATTTGTCGAGACCCAGTACTTC. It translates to CSVEVVGGTGGFVETQYF. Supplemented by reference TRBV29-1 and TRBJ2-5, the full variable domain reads SAVISQKPSRDICQRGTSLTIQCQVDSQVTMMFWYRQQPGQSLTLIATANQGSEATYESGFVIDKFPISRPNLTFSTLTVSNMSPEDSSIYLCSVEVVGGTGGFVETQYFGPGTRLLVL.

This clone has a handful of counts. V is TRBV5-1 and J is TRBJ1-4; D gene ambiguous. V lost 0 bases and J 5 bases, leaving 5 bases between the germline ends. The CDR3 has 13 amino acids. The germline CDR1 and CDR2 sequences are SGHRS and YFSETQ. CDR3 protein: CASSLARNEKLFF. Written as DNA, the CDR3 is TGCGCCAGCAGCTTGGCACGGAATGAAAAACTGTTTTTT.

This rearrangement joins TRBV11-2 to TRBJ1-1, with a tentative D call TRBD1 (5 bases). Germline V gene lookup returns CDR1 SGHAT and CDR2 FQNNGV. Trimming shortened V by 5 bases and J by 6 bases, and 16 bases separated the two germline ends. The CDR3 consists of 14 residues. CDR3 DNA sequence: TGTGCCAGCAGCCGACTTCAGGGTGTCGCTGAAGCTTTCTTT. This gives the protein CASSRLQGVAEAFF.